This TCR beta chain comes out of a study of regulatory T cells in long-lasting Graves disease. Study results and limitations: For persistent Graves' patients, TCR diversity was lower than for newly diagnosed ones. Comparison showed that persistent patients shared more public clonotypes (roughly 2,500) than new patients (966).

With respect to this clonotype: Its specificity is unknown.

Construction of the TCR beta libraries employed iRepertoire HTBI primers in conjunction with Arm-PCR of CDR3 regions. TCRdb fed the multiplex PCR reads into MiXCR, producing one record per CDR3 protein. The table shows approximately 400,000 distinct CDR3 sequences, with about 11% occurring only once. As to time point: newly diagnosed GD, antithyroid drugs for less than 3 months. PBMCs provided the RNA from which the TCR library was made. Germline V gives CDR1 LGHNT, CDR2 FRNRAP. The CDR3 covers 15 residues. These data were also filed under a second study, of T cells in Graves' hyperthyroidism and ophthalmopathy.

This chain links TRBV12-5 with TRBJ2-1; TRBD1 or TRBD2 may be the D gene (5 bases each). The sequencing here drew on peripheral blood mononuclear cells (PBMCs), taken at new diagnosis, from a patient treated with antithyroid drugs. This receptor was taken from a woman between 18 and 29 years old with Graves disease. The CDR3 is CASTRGSNSYNEQFF. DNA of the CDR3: TGTGCCTCAACGAGGGGTAGCAACTCCTACAATGAGCAGTTCTTC.